Shown below are 26 T cell receptor beta chains from a single sample sequenced in a study of T cell repertoires in cytomegalovirus infection. The antigens of these receptors remain unknown. TCRdb re-called the reads through MiXCR, storing one row per CDR3 protein. The sample has 370,000 or so distinct CDR3 sequences, roughly a third seen once. Sample: cultured PBMCs, taken from culture after CMV antigen stimulation. The receptors here all came from a human donor in good health (CMV status not recorded). Some clones in this sample may be carry-over from other donors' samples.

The chain recombines TRBV10-2 with TRBJ2-7; D not resolved. The V gene lost 2 bases and the J gene lost 5 bases, with 10 bases spanning the gap. The CDR3 consists of 13 residues. Germline CDR1 is WSHSY and CDR2 is SAAADI. The CDR3 reads CASSEVGPNEQYF. CDR3 DNA sequence: TGCGCCAGCAGTGAGGTAGGCCCAAACGAGCAGTACTTC.

This clonotype was counted ten times or more. The rearrangement joins TRBV7-2 to TRBJ2-5; 8 bases are shared with TRBD1. Germline values: CDR1 SGHTA, CDR2 FQGNSA. The ends lost 3 bases at V and 6 bases at J; junction bases unmatched: 6. The CDR3 loop spans 14 amino acids. For the CDR3, the DNA is TGTGCCAGCAGCTTGGGGACAGGCCAGAAGACCCAGTACTTC. This sequence encodes CASSLGTGQKTQYF.

The chain recombines TRBV9 with TRBJ2-5; 10 nucleotides agree with TRBD2. The CDR3 is made up of 16 amino acids. Germline trimming cut 2 bases from V and 0 bases from J; bases unmatched to any gene: 4. Germline V CDR1 and CDR2: SGDLS, YYNGEE. The CDR3 loop is CASSVGGLAHQETQYF. CDR3 bases: TGTGCCAGCAGCGTTGGGGGACTAGCGCACCAAGAGACCCAGTACTTC.

This clonotype turned up a few times. CDR3 nucleotide sequence: TGTGCCAGCAGCCGCGGGACCGTTAACACCGGGGAGCTGTTTTTT. It codes for CASSRGTVNTGELFF. The rearrangement joins TRBV7-2 to TRBJ2-2, with D possibly being TRBD2 (6 bases). Germline V gives CDR1 SGHTA, CDR2 FQGNSA. V dropped 5 bases and J dropped 2 bases, with 12 bases sitting between them. The CDR3 has 15 residues. The full variable domain, in which reference TRBV7-2 and TRBJ2-2 provide the parts outside the CDR3, is GAGVSQSPSNKVTEKGKDVELRCDPISGHTALYWYRQSLGQGLEFLIYFQGNSAPDKSGLPSDRFSAERTGGSVSTLTIQRTQQEDSAVYLCASSRGTVNTGELFFGEGSRLTVL.

The table lists this clonotype with many counts. The chain recombines TRBV6-1 with TRBJ2-3; D perhaps matches TRBD1 (6 bases). CDR3 length equals 15 residues. Looked up from germline, CDR1 is MNHNS and CDR2 is SASEGT. Trimming pared 7 bases from V and 2 bases from J, leaving 16 bases between. The CDR3: CASKGVRGYTDTQYF. DNA of the CDR3: TGTGCCAGCAAGGGGGTCCGGGGCTACACAGATACGCAGTATTTT.

This chain links TRBV7-3 with TRBJ2-1; weak D call: TRBD2 (5 bases). Trimming stripped 6 bases from V and 3 bases from J, with 12 bases between. The CDR3 contains 14 residues. Germline values: CDR1 SGHTA, CDR2 FQGTGA. The CDR3 DNA reads as TGTGCCAGCAGTCCGCGCAGCGGCTACAATGAGCAGTTCTTC. Protein sequence: CASSPRSGYNEQFF.

The chain couples TRBV29-1 to TRBJ1-1; 10 nucleotides align to TRBD1. The CDR3 has 12 residues. CDR1 and CDR2 from the germline V gene are SQVTM and ANQGSEA. The trim removed 6 bases at V and 6 bases at J, leaving 4 bases unmatched. CDR3 coding DNA: TGCAGCGTCGTGGACAGGGGGGCTGAAGCTTTCTTT. Its translation: CSVVDRGAEAFF.

This clonotype was seen only a few times. V gene TRBV7-6 combines with J gene TRBJ2-1; the match to TRBD1 covers 7 bases. This CDR3 has 15 residues. Germline loops: CDR1 SGHVS, CDR2 FNYEAQ. With V trimmed by 4 bases and J by 3 bases, 6 bases remained unmatched. CDR3 residues: CASSSPTGIYNEQFF. The CDR3 DNA follows: TGTGCCAGCAGCTCCCCGACAGGGATCTACAATGAGCAGTTCTTC. Variable domain in full (rest from reference TRBV7-6 and TRBJ2-1): GAGVSQSPRYKVTKRGQDVALRCDPISGHVSLYWYRQALGQGPEFLTYFNYEAQQDKSGLPNDRFSAERPEGSISTLTIQRTEQRDSAMYRCASSSPTGIYNEQFFGPGTRLTVL.

This clonotype was observed a handful of times. V and J are TRBV7-6 and TRBJ1-1; no clear D. The V end lost 1 base, the J end lost 6 bases, and 15 bases lay between the germline ends. The CDR3 spans 15 residues. Germline CDR1 and CDR2: SGHVS and FNYEAQ. CDR3 DNA: TGTGCCAGCAGCTTAGAAGGTGGGCGGGAAGCTGAAGCTTTCTTT. This encodes CASSLEGGREAEAFF.

This clonotype turned up a few times. The gene calls are TRBV11-3 and TRBJ2-5, with 7 bases fitting TRBD1. Trimming removed 4 bases from V and 1 base from J; junction bases left unmatched: 3. CDR1 is SGHNT, CDR2 YENEEA, per germline. The CDR3 has 14 residues. The CDR3 sequence is CASSWGQTQETQYF. As DNA, the CDR3 is TGTGCCAGCAGCTGGGGACAGACCCAAGAGACCCAGTACTTC.

The chain carries TRBV6-5 and TRBJ2-1; TRBD2 matches 13 bases. Germline V CDR1 and CDR2: MNHEY, SVGAGI. With V trimmed by 5 bases and J by 7 bases, 11 bases remained unmatched. This CDR3 is built from 17 residues. The CDR3 region has the DNA TGTGCCAGCAGTAACCACAGGACTAGCGGGAGAAGAAATGAGCAGTTCTTC. Its protein product is CASSNHRTSGRRNEQFF.

This clonotype has only a few counts. The chain recombines TRBV6-6 with TRBJ1-2; D possibly corresponds to TRBD1 (5 bases). The CDR3 contains 13 residues. The germline CDR1 and CDR2 sequences are MNHNY and SVGAGI (reference sequence). Trimming cost V 6 bases and J 4 bases, with 12 bases left between them. The CDR3 DNA follows: TGTGCCAGCAGCCAGGGTGGGAGCTATGGCTACACCTTC. Translated, it gives CASSQGGSYGYTF.

The V and J genes are TRBV19 and TRBJ2-1; tentative D call: TRBD2 (6 bases). Germline loops: CDR1 LNHDA, CDR2 SQIVND (reference sequence). This CDR3 spans 15 amino acids. Between the trimmed V and J ends, which lost 0 bases and 4 bases, there was a span of 10 bases. The CDR3 DNA reads TGTGCCAGTAGTATAGACCTAGCGACGTACAATGAGCAGTTCTTC. Translated, it gives CASSIDLATYNEQFF.

This clonotype was observed a handful of times. This chain links TRBV10-3 with TRBJ1-2, with 7 bases fitting TRBD1. CDR1 and CDR2 from the germline V gene are ENHRY and SYGVKD. The junction had 5 bases not matched to a gene; V was cut back by 6 bases and J by 1 base. The CDR3 totals 14 residues. The CDR3, as DNA: TGTGCCATCAGCCTAGGACAGGTTAACTATGGCTACACCTTC. It translates to CAISLGQVNYGYTF.

A single count supports this clonotype. The J gene is TRBJ2-7, the V gene TRBV6-2 or TRBV6-3, with a tentative D call TRBD2 (5 bases). This CDR3 has 14 residues. Per germline, CDR1 MNHEY and CDR2 SVGEGT. The V end lost 5 bases, the J end lost 0 bases, and 11 bases lay between the germline ends. The CDR3 loop reads CASSGLTNSYEQYV. The DNA of the CDR3 is TGTGCCAGCAGTGGGTTGACTAACTCCTACGAGCAGTACGTC.

The chain recombines TRBV6-2 or TRBV6-3 with TRBJ2-1, with 9 nucleotides matching TRBD2. V gave up 2 bases and J gave up 0 bases; unmatched junction bases: 11. This CDR3 comprises 19 residues. Germline V gives CDR1 MNHEY, CDR2 SVGEGT. The chain's CDR3 is CASSYRLAGIRSSYNEQFF. CDR3 DNA sequence: TGTGCCAGCAGTTACCGGCTAGCGGGGATCAGAAGCTCCTACAATGAGCAGTTCTTC.

This clonotype was observed a few times. The genes are TRBV7-2 and TRBJ1-5, with D hard to call. Germline values: CDR1 SGHTA, CDR2 FQGNSA. V was pared by 5 bases and J by 2 bases, with 7 bases between. This CDR3 has 13 residues. Here the CDR3 reads CASSKYGNQPQHF. The CDR3 DNA reads TGTGCCAGCAGCAAATATGGCAATCAGCCCCAGCATTTT.

This clonotype was recorded once. V gene TRBV4-3 combines with J gene TRBJ2-1; TRBD2 matches 9 bases. Germline V lookup: CDR1 LGHNA, CDR2 YSLEER. Unmatched junction bases numbered 17, after V lost 3 bases and J lost 5 bases. The CDR3 covers 19 residues. CDR3 in amino acids: CASSQDPGGLAGPDNEQFF. CDR3 bases: TGCGCCAGCAGCCAGGACCCCGGGGGGCTAGCGGGGCCCGACAATGAGCAGTTCTTC.

The chain is built from TRBV7-2 and TRBJ1-6; D is undetermined. The CDR3 loop spans 13 amino acids. Deletions cut 3 bases from V and 7 bases from J, with 7 bases between. Germline V gene lookup returns CDR1 SGHTA and CDR2 FQGNSA. The CDR3 DNA reads as TGTGCCAGCAGCTTGACTGAAAATTCACCCCTCCACTTT. Translating gives CASSLTENSPLHF.

The rearrangement uses TRBV19 and TRBJ2-1; D is possibly TRBD2 (6 bases). The germline V and J ends were trimmed by 4 bases and 2 bases, with 15 bases remaining between them. The germline gives CDR1 LNHDA, CDR2 SQIVND (reference sequence). This CDR3 is 16 amino acids long. The CDR3 DNA sequence: TGTGCCAGTAGTACCCCCGATAGCGGAACCTACAATGAGCAGTTCTTC. Translated: CASSTPDSGTYNEQFF.

This clonotype appeared a few times. The CDR3 DNA is TGTGCCAGCACCCCAATCCTAGACAGAGCTAACTATGGCTACACCTTC. This codes for CASTPILDRANYGYTF. This chain joins TRBV6-1 and TRBJ1-2, with D possibly being TRBD1 (5 bases). This CDR3 comprises 16 residues. V dropped 7 bases and J dropped 0 bases, with 18 bases sitting between them. From germline, CDR1 is MNHNS and CDR2 SASEGT.

The rearrangement joins TRBV7-9 to TRBJ1-1; 7 bases fit TRBD1. Losses at the gene ends were 4 bases for V and 6 bases for J; bases not matched to a gene: 5. The germline CDR1 and CDR2 sequences are SEHNR and FQNEAQ (reference sequence). There are 13 residues in the CDR3. CDR3 DNA sequence: TGTGCCAGCAGCTCGGACAGGTACGCTGAAGCTTTCTTT. Residues: CASSSDRYAEAFF.

A few counts support this clonotype. The rearrangement uses TRBV12-3 or TRBV12-4 and TRBJ2-7, with 14 nucleotides matching TRBD2. V gave up 7 bases and J gave up 7 bases; unmatched junction bases: 12. This CDR3 is built from 16 residues. The CDR3 DNA follows: TGTGCCAGCACCCGGACTAGCGGGAGGTTAATGAGTGAGCAGTACTTC. Translated, it gives CASTRTSGRLMSEQYF.

This clonotype has only a few counts. The chain links TRBV11-2 to TRBJ2-1; 12 positions agree with TRBD2. The CDR3 totals 17 residues. V dropped 2 bases and J dropped 5; count of bases not matched to a gene: 7. Germline V gene sequence: CDR1 SGHAT, CDR2 FQNNGV. The CDR3 DNA is TGTGCCAGCAGCTTAAGGGCTAGCGGGAGGGTAGACAATGAGCAGTTCTTC. This codes for CASSLRASGRVDNEQFF. Supplemented by reference TRBV11-2 and TRBJ2-1, the full variable domain reads EAGVAQSPRYKIIEKRQSVAFWCNPISGHATLYWYQQILGQGPKLLIQFQNNGVVDDSQLPKDRFSAERLKGVDSTLKIQPAKLEDSAVYLCASSLRASGRVDNEQFFGPGTRLTVL.

The sample holds a few counts of this clonotype. This chain joins TRBV7-2 and TRBJ1-5; weak D call: TRBD1 (6 bases). The germline V gene encodes CDR1 SGHTA and CDR2 FQGNSA. Trimming shortened V by 1 base and J by 0 bases, and 13 bases separated the two germline ends. The CDR3 extends over 17 amino acids. CDR3 amino acids: CASSLVGGHFSNQPQHF. DNA for the CDR3: TGTGCCAGCAGCTTAGTGGGGGGACATTTTAGCAATCAGCCCCAGCATTTT. Full variable domain (remainder filled in from reference TRBV7-2 and TRBJ1-5): GAGVSQSPSNKVTEKGKDVELRCDPISGHTALYWYRQSLGQGLEFLIYFQGNSAPDKSGLPSDRFSAERTGGSVSTLTIQRTQQEDSAVYLCASSLVGGHFSNQPQHFGDGTRLSIL.

V gene TRBV7-2 combines with J gene TRBJ2-1; a possible D gene is TRBD2 (6 bases). V lost 2 bases to trimming and J lost 8 bases, with 16 bases between them. This CDR3 spans 15 amino acids. Germline CDR1 SGHTA, CDR2 FQGNSA. CDR3 bases: TGTGCCAGCAGCTTATCCGGGAGCCCCGGGGATGAGCAGTTCTTC. Translating it yields CASSLSGSPGDEQFF. The full variable domain, with the rest looked up from reference TRBV7-2 and TRBJ2-1, is GAGVSQSPSNKVTEKGKDVELRCDPISGHTALYWYRQSLGQGLEFLIYFQGNSAPDKSGLPSDRFSAERTGGSVSTLTIQRTQQEDSAVYLCASSLSGSPGDEQFFGPGTRLTVL.